This T cell receptor beta chain was sequenced during a study of blood T cell repertoires in COVID-19. V gave up 5 bases and J gave up 7 bases, with 14 bases separating them. The CDR3 length is 14 residues. In germline, CDR1 is MDHEN, CDR2 SYDVKM. In the source study's methods: Researchers report that nucleated cell counts were estimated from reference gene primer amplification. The repertoire was sequenced with immunoSEQ multiplex PCR; TCRdb's copy has only in-frame clones and lacks some. V and J calls and clone size are those listed in that table; D and trimming were worked out from the DNA. The data contain about 260,000 clones, around four fifths of them singletons.

This chain links TRBV28 with TRBJ2-2; D perhaps matches TRBD2 (5 bases). Sequencing was done on a sample of peripheral blood. The receptor was derived from a woman in her forties or fifties who had recovered from COVID-19. The CDR3 nucleotides are TGTGCCAGCAGTAGAGCCGGGGAAGGCGGGGAGCTGTTTTTT. Translated, it gives CASSRAGEGGELFF.